The T cell receptor (beta chain) under discussion was sequenced for a study of blood T cells in healthy people across ages. Then a second PCR, running roughly 7 to 12 cycles, was carried out with a sample-barcoded 5' primer and a J-beta primer mix. TCRdb independently ran MiXCR on the 5' RACE reads; one entry per CDR3 protein. Here the sample spans 850,000 to 1,000,000 distinct CDR3 sequences, around 54% being singletons. V was trimmed by 4 bases and J by 3 bases, leaving 19 bases between them. The CDR3 covers 16 residues. Germline assignment: CDR1 LGHNA and CDR2 YSLEER. Researchers isolated at least 6.5 million PBMCs per sample. Total RNA, at least 6 micrograms per sample, came from PBMCs. This clonotype has a handful of counts.

What was sequenced was blood. The gene calls are TRBV4-3 and TRBJ2-7; D may correspond to TRBD1 or TRBD2 (5 bases each). This receptor was obtained from a woman aged 55-70 years in good health. DNA for the CDR3: TGCGCCAGCAGCCCCGGCGGTCTCGGGGCCTTCTACGAGCAGTACTTC. Amino acid sequence: CASSPGGLGAFYEQYF.